Detailed here is one TCR beta chain. The antigen it recognizes is unknown. No base-level quality is on record; no much larger clone is a single base apart. TCRbeta CDR3 regions were amplified from genomic DNA by means of the immunoSEQ Assay, a bias-controlled multiplex PCR. As for the authors' bioinformatics: The number of nucleated cells in each sample was estimated by amplification of reference gene primers within the assay. To quantify the absolute abundance of each unique TCRbeta CDR3 rearrangement, sequence reads were collapsed and filtered. Productive Simpson clonality was computed per sample as the square root of Simpson's diversity index over productive rearrangements. What TCRdb holds here is the immuneACCESS table cut down to in-frame rearrangements. Part of the clones is not present; checked against another copy, under half of the missing clones reflect an unresolved V gene, and the others are unexplained. The V and J calls and the clone size are those of that table, but D and trimming were determined from the DNA. The sample yields 250,000 or so clones; approximately 88% were counted once. The ten largest clones represent about 2.9% of the sample.

Enrolling through a virtual design, the prospective study's participants ranged in age from roughly 18 to 89 years and lived across some 22 United States geographic areas. To assign participants to cohorts, the prospective study relied on clinical history that participants themselves reported in a screening survey and a study questionnaire. A participant counted as exposed if, within 2 weeks of entering the study, that participant had been in contact with someone who had a PCR-confirmed or clinician-diagnosed COVID-19 case. In the prospective study, whole blood, serum and a nasopharyngeal or oropharyngeal swab were collected from each participant by mobile phlebotomists. Participants in the prospective study had the option to provide additional blood draws and questionnaires over an approximately 2-month period. Before DNA extraction, blood samples from the prospective study were shipped at room temperature or frozen.

This entry is derived from a study of blood T cell repertoires in COVID-19 (dated by TCRdb to between 2020 and 2021). Regarding the study in general: Samples covering the acute and convalescent phases of COVID-19 were provided by collaborators in the United States, Italy and Spain. A de-identified subject ID, COVID-19 status, age in years and sex were almost always included in the sample metadata. The samples were drawn from two sources: the first 160 participants of the ongoing ImmuneRACE study, and about 1,300 subjects contributed by 6 global collaborators. A freely available public database, intended as a resource for researchers studying the immune response to SARS-CoV-2, is where the repertoires were released. Where HLA class I and class II types were available, the types were taken from metadata supplied by the sample provider, not from assay-based typing. The material from the prospective study consisted of cDNA or gDNA derived from T cells, B-cell-depleted T cells, or PBMCs. Deeply sampled blood TCRbeta repertoires from subjects exposed to, actively infected with, or recovered from COVID-19 were included in the dataset. Study-wide conclusions, independent of this receptor: How much clinical and demographic metadata was included differed by source and by participant, and the metadata was provided uncurated.

The germline V gene (reference sequence) gives CDR1 as GTSNPN and CDR2 as SVGIG. The CDR3 runs 18 amino acids, cysteine and phenylalanine included. The kept DNA is CDR3 alone, 54 bases in frame from the first base. Germline trimming amounts to 1 base on V and 9 bases on J, with 20 as the count of junction bases outside the gene matches. The chain links TRBV30 with TRBJ1-2, with 10 central nucleotides matching TRBD1. This TCR derives from a woman aged 40 to 50 who had been exposed to COVID-19. The sequenced material came from PBMCs or T cells enriched from blood (not recorded which). The sequenced DNA is TGTGCCTGGAGTGCCCCGAGGGCGGGGGACAGGGGAGTCTTGAGCTACACCTTC. Translated, it gives CAWSAPRAGDRGVLSYTF.